This TCR beta chain is drawn from a study of shared clonotypes between healthy human individuals. Study-wide context: Two female and a few male donors aged 18 to 49 were enrolled.

Worth noting for this clone: Its target is not known.

Caucasian adults residing in Nashville, Tennessee made up all the donors. The germline gives CDR1 MGHDK, CDR2 SYGVNS. Trimming left V 1 base short and J 6 bases short, with 16 bases between. This CDR3 is 16 amino acids long. Authors' methods: In the immunoSEQ data, sequences were junction-only and lacked quality scores, so filtering differed. Produced via immunoSEQ multiplex PCR; TCRdb's table is partial and in-frame only. V and J calls and clone size are those listed in that table; D and trimming were worked out from the DNA. The data contain about 92,000 clones, approximately 63% of them seen just once; the ten biggest clones take up about 50%. Broader study findings: Naive CD4 clonotypes were shared across a few donors at roughly 4.6%.

The chain joins TRBV25-1 to TRBJ1-5; tentative D call: TRBD1 (6 bases). The sequence was collected from a man aged 25-40 years in good health. Sequenced material: memory CD8+ T cells sorted from blood. Subset noted: CD45RO+ cells pooled with CCR7-negative TemRA cells. The CDR3 reads CASSESGPGVTQPQHF. CDR3 DNA: TGTGCCAGCAGTGAATCGGGGCCAGGGGTCACTCAGCCCCAGCATTTT.